The rows below give T cell receptor beta chains drawn from one sample of a study of Graves' ophthalmopathy and Graves' hyperthyroidism. MiXCR was run by TCRdb on the multiplex PCR reads, yielding one entry per CDR3 protein. Seen here are under 350,000 distinct CDR3 sequences, roughly 15% observed once, and the top ten hold approximately 13%. Sequenced sample: peripheral blood. Receptor source: an adult man with Graves' ophthalmopathy. CDR3s include the opening cysteine and the closing phenylalanine or tryptophan. The order of the fields is J gene, V gene, D gene, clone size, CDR3 protein, CDR3 DNA. The D gene is left open where the match is weak. Part of the rows lack a size; the others show once, few, many or a class for expanded clones.

j_gene: TRBJ1-2
v_gene: TRBV28
d_gene: -
abundance: many
CDR3aa: CASSSDTLTGLYGYTF
CDR3nt: TGTGCCAGCAGTTCCGATACCCTGACAGGTCTCTATGGCTACACCTTC

j_gene: TRBJ1-5
v_gene: TRBV4-3
d_gene: -
abundance: many
CDR3aa: CASSQEPGYSNQPQHF
CDR3nt: TGCGCCAGCAGCCAAGAACCGGGTTATAGCAATCAGCCCCAGCATTTT

j_gene: TRBJ2-7
v_gene: TRBV6-1
d_gene: TRBD2
abundance: few
CDR3aa: CASRPSGRTDEQYF
CDR3nt: TGTGCCAGCAGACCCAGCGGGAGAACCGACGAGCAGTACTTC

j_gene: TRBJ1-5
v_gene: TRBV2
d_gene: TRBD1
abundance: many
CDR3aa: CASCLRGSGNQPQHF
CDR3nt: TGTGCCAGCTGCCTCAGGGGGAGTGGCAATCAGCCCCAGCATTTT

j_gene: TRBJ1-1
v_gene: TRBV7-3
d_gene: -
abundance: -
CDR3aa: CASSIGGATEAFF
CDR3nt: TGTGCCAGCAGCATAGGGGGGGCAACTGAAGCTTTCTTT

j_gene: TRBJ1-5
v_gene: TRBV6-2/TRBV6-3
d_gene: TRBD1
abundance: -
CDR3aa: CASRETGRTQRF
CDR3nt: TGTGCCAGCAGGGAGACAGGGAGAACCCAGCGTTTT

j_gene: TRBJ1-1
v_gene: TRBV27
d_gene: -
abundance: -
CDR3aa: CASSILPNAEAFF
CDR3nt: TGTGCCAGCAGTATACTGCCCAACGCTGAAGCTTTCTTT

j_gene: TRBJ1-3
v_gene: TRBV28
d_gene: -
abundance: many
CDR3aa: CASRNRDTDYSGNTIYF
CDR3nt: TGTGCCAGCAGAAATCGGGACACCGACTACTCTGGAAACACCATATATTTT

j_gene: TRBJ2-2
v_gene: TRBV6-2/TRBV6-3
d_gene: TRBD1
abundance: -
CDR3aa: CASTTRQGSLTGELFF
CDR3nt: TGTGCCAGCACCACTAGACAGGGGTCGTTAACCGGGGAGCTGTTTTTT

j_gene: TRBJ1-6
v_gene: TRBV5-1
d_gene: -
abundance: many
CDR3aa: CASSLGTGNLASPLHF
CDR3nt: TGCGCCAGCAGCTTGGGCACAGGGAATCTGGCTTCACCCCTCCACTTT

j_gene: TRBJ1-5
v_gene: TRBV28
d_gene: -
abundance: many
CDR3aa: CASSFSGRGINQPQHF
CDR3nt: TGTGCCAGCAGTTTCTCCGGCAGGGGTATCAATCAGCCCCAGCATTTT

j_gene: TRBJ1-5
v_gene: TRBV20-1
d_gene: TRBD1
abundance: -
CDR3aa: CSAYDRVRNQPQHF
CDR3nt: TGCAGTGCTTACGACAGGGTTCGCAATCAGCCCCAGCATTTT

j_gene: TRBJ2-7
v_gene: TRBV6-2/TRBV6-3
d_gene: TRBD1
abundance: many
CDR3aa: CARDRDRFSYEQYF
CDR3nt: TGTGCCAGAGACCGGGACAGGTTCTCCTACGAGCAGTACTTC

j_gene: TRBJ1-5
v_gene: TRBV6-5
d_gene: -
abundance: many
CDR3aa: CASSGHWGNQPQHF
CDR3nt: TGTGCCAGCAGCGGACACTGGGGCAATCAGCCCCAGCATTTT

j_gene: TRBJ2-7
v_gene: TRBV10-3
d_gene: TRBD2
abundance: many
CDR3aa: CAISDPGREGYEQYF
CDR3nt: TGTGCCATCAGTGACCCGGGGCGGGAGGGCTACGAGCAGTACTTC

j_gene: TRBJ1-5
v_gene: TRBV9
d_gene: -
abundance: many
CDR3aa: CASSAGFGGNQPQHF
CDR3nt: TGTGCCAGCAGCGCAGGGTTTGGCGGCAATCAGCCCCAGCATTTT

j_gene: TRBJ2-7
v_gene: TRBV11-2
d_gene: TRBD2
abundance: many
CDR3aa: CASSSLGLAAYEQYF
CDR3nt: TGTGCCAGCAGCTCACTTGGACTAGCGGCCTACGAGCAGTACTTC

j_gene: TRBJ1-6
v_gene: TRBV27
d_gene: -
abundance: many
CDR3aa: CASSPPTEPDSPLHF
CDR3nt: TGTGCCAGCAGTCCTCCGACAGAGCCGGATTCACCCCTCCACTTT

j_gene: TRBJ2-5
v_gene: TRBV20-1
d_gene: TRBD2
abundance: many
CDR3aa: CSARDLAGAQETQYF
CDR3nt: TGCAGTGCTAGAGATCTAGCGGGGGCCCAAGAGACCCAGTACTTC

j_gene: TRBJ1-1
v_gene: TRBV24-1
d_gene: -
abundance: many
CDR3aa: CATSDGGGSTEAFF
CDR3nt: TGTGCCACCAGTGATGGTGGAGGGTCCACTGAAGCTTTCTTT

j_gene: TRBJ2-3
v_gene: TRBV2
d_gene: -
abundance: -
CDR3aa: CASTGRGGPSDTQYF
CDR3nt: TGTGCCAGCACCGGAAGAGGGGGGCCTAGCGATACGCAGTATTTT

j_gene: TRBJ1-1
v_gene: TRBV20-1
d_gene: -
abundance: many
CDR3aa: CSARVDSMNTEAFF
CDR3nt: TGCAGTGCCCGAGTGGACAGCATGAACACTGAAGCTTTCTTT

j_gene: TRBJ1-1
v_gene: TRBV9
d_gene: TRBD1
abundance: -
CDR3aa: CASSGGGGLRTEAFF
CDR3nt: TGTGCCAGCAGCGGGGGAGGGGGCTTGCGCACTGAAGCTTTCTTT

j_gene: TRBJ1-1
v_gene: TRBV30
d_gene: -
abundance: -
CDR3aa: CAWRNRAFLNTEASF
CDR3nt: TGTGCCTGGAGGAATAGGGCGTTTCTGAACACTGAAGCTTCCTTT

j_gene: TRBJ1-6
v_gene: TRBV15
d_gene: -
abundance: many
CDR3aa: CATSEGTNSPLHF
CDR3nt: TGTGCCACCAGCGAGGGAACGAATTCACCCCTCCACTTT

j_gene: TRBJ2-2
v_gene: TRBV12-3/TRBV12-4
d_gene: -
abundance: many
CDR3aa: CASSPSRRASFGELFF
CDR3nt: TGTGCCAGCAGCCCAAGTCGGCGGGCCTCTTTCGGGGAGCTGTTTTTT

j_gene: TRBJ2-7
v_gene: TRBV6-5
d_gene: -
abundance: many
CDR3aa: CASSYSLRGSSYEQYF
CDR3nt: TGTGCCAGCAGTTACTCGTTACGGGGGAGCTCCTACGAGCAGTACTTC

j_gene: TRBJ2-2
v_gene: TRBV9
d_gene: -
abundance: many
CDR3aa: CASSISIGRDTGELFF
CDR3nt: TGTGCCAGCAGCATTAGCATAGGACGGGACACCGGGGAGCTGTTTTTT

j_gene: TRBJ2-7
v_gene: TRBV4-3
d_gene: -
abundance: few
CDR3aa: CASSQGTGQQPTYEQYF
CDR3nt: TGCGCCAGCAGCCAAGGAACGGGACAACAACCAACCTACGAGCAGTACTTC